Described below is a single TCR beta chain sequence and its context. Its cognate antigen is unknown. Germline V gene sequence: CDR1 MGHRA, CDR2 YSYEKL. This CDR3 region has 16 residues. V lost 0 bases and J 2 bases, leaving 13 bases between the germline ends. The sample originates from a study of tumor-infiltrating lymphocytes in glioblastoma multiforme. Notes on the study in general: Detected clone frequencies may not reflect cell counts, being RNA-based. Functional subtype sorting of these T cells was not performed.

TCRB libraries came from RNA via three nested multiplex PCR rounds. TCRB-specific cDNA synthesis used approximately 0.49 ug of total RNA. Unique molecular identifiers were not described for the libraries. One entry per CDR3 protein results from TCRdb running MiXCR on the multiplex PCR reads. This sample carries 15,000 or so distinct CDR3 sequences, 65% to 80% of them seen once, and the ten largest clones take less than 50%. The TCR comes from a male donor with glioblastoma. This sequence joins TRBV4-1 and TRBJ1-2; D may be TRBD1 (5 bases). The sample was brain tumor tissue. CDR3 in amino acids: CASSQDRHRLNYGYTF. The CDR3 region has the DNA TGCGCCAGCAGCCAAGATCGACACAGGTTAAACTATGGCTACACCTTC.